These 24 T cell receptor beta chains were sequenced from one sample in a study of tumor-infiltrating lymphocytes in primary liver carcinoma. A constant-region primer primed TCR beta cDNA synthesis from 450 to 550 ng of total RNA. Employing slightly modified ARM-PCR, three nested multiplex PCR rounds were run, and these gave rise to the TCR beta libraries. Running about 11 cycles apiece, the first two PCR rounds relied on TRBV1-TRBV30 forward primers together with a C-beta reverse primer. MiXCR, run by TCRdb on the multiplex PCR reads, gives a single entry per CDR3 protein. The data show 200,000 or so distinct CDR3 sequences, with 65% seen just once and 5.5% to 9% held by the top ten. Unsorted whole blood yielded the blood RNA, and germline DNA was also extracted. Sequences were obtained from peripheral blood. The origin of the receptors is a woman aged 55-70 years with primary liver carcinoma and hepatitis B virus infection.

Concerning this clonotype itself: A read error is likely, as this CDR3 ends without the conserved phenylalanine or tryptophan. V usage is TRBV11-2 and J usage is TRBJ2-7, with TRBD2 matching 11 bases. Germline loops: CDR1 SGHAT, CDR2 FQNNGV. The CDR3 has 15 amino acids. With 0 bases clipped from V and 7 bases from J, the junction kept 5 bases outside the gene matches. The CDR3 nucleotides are TGTGCCAGCAGCTTAGATCCTAGCGGGAGGAATGAGCAGTACCTC. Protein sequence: CASSLDPSGRNEQYL.

CDR3 coding DNA: TGCGCCAGCAGCTTGACAGCGGGAGGGCCATCCGGGGAGCTGTTTTTT. Amino acid sequence: CASSLTAGGPSGELFF. This chain uses TRBV5-1 with TRBJ2-2, with 10 bases identical to TRBD2. Germline V gene lookup returns CDR1 SGHRS and CDR2 YFSETQ. The V and J ends lost 1 base and 6 bases, in that order; junction bases with no gene match: 6. The CDR3 is 16 amino acids. Supplemented by reference TRBV5-1 and TRBJ2-2, the full variable domain reads KAGVTQTPRYLIKTRGQQVTLSCSPISGHRSVSWYQQTPGQGLQFLFEYFSETQRNKGNFPGRFSGRQFSNSRSEMNVSTLELGDSALYLCASSLTAGGPSGELFFGEGSRLTVL.

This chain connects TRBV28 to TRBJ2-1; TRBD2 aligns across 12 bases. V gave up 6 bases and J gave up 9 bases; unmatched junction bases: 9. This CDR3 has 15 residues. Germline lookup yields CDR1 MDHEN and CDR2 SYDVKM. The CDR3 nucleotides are TGTGCCAGCAGGTCCCTAGCGGGAGGGTTCTTTGAGCAGTTCTTC. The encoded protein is CASRSLAGGFFEQFF.

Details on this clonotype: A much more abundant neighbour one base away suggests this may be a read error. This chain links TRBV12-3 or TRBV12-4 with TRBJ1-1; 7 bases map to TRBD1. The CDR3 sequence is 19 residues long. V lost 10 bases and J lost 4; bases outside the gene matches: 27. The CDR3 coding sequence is TGTGCCAACACCCTTATCTTACTCAGCAGGGGGGCGTTGGGCACTGAAGCTTTCTTT. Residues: CANTLILLSRGALGTEAFF.

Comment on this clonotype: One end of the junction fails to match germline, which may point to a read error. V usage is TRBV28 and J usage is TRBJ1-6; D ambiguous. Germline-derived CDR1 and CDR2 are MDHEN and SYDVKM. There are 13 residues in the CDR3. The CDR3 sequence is CASFSGVNSPPHF. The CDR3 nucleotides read TGTGCCAGCTTCTCTGGAGTGAATTCACCCCCCCACTTT.

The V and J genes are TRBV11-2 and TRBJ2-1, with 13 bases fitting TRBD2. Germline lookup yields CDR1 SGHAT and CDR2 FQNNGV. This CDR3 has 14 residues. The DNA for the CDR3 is TGTGCATGCAGCTTAACTAGCGGGAGGGCCGGGCAGTTCTTC. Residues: CACSLTSGRAGQFF.

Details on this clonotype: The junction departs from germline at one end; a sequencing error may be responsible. As DNA, the CDR3 is TGCGCCAGCAGCCAAGTCAGCAGCCCAGCCTTC. It codes for CASSQVSSPAF. The V and J genes are TRBV4-1 and TRBJ1-2; D is ambiguous. Germline CDR1 and CDR2: MGHRA and YSYEKL. This CDR3 comprises 11 residues.

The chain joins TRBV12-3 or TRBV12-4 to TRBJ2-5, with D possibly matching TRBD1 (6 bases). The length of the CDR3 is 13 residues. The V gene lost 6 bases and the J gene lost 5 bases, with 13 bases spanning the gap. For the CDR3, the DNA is TGTGCCAGCAGACACAGGGCTCAGGAGACCCAGTACTTC. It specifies CASRHRAQETQYF.

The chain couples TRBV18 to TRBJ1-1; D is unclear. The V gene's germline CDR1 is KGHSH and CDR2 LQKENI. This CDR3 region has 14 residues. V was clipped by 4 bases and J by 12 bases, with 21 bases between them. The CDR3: CASSQGRTNTETFF. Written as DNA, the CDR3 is TGTGCCAGCTCACAAGGACGTACAAACACAGAAACTTTCTTT.

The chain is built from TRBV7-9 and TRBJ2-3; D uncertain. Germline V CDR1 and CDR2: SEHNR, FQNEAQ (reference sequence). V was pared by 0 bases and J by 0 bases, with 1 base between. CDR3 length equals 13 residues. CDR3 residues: CASSLASTDTQYF. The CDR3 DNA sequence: TGTGCCAGCAGCTTAGCGAGCACAGATACGCAGTATTTT.

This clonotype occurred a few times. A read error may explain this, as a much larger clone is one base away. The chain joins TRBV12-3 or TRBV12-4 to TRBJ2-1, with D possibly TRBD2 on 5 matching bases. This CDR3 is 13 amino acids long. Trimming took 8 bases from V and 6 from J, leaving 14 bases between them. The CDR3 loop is CASRRNRGNEQFF. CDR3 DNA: TGTGCCAGCCGGAGGAACCGCGGCAATGAGCAGTTCTTC.

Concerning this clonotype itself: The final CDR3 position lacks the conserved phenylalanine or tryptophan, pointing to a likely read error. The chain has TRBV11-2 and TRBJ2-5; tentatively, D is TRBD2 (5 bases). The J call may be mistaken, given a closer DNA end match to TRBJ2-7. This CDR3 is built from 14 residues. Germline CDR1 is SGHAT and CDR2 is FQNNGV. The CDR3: CASSSRLMVDEQYL. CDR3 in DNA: TGTGCCAGCAGCTCCCGACTAATGGTGGACGAGCAGTACCTC.

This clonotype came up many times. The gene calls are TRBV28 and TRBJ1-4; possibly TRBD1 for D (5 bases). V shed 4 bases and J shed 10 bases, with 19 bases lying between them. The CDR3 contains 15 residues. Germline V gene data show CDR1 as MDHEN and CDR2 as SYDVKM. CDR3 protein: CASSSLGTADGKLFF. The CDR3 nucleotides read TGTGCCAGCAGTTCCCTCGGGACGGCGGACGGAAAACTGTTTTTT. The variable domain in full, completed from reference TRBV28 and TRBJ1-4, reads DVKVTQSSRYLVKRTGEKVFLECVQDMDHENMFWYRQDPGLGLRLIYFSYDVKMKEKGDIPEGYSVSREKKERFSLILESASTNQTSMYLCASSSLGTADGKLFFGSGTQLSVL.

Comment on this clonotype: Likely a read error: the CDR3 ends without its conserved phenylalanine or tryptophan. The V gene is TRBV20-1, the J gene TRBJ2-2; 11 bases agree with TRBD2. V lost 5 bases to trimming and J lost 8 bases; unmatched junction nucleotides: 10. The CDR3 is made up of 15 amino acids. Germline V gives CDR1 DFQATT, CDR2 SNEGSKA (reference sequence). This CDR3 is CSAHPGLAATGELFS. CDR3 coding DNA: TGCAGTGCTCACCCGGGACTAGCGGCTACTGGGGAGCTGTTTTCT.

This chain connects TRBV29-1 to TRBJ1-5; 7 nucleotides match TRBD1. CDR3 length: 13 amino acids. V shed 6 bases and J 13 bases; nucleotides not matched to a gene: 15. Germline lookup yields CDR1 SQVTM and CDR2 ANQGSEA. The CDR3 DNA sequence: TGCAGCGTCACCCAGGGGGGTGGACAGTCACAGCATTTT. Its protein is CSVTQGGGQSQHF.

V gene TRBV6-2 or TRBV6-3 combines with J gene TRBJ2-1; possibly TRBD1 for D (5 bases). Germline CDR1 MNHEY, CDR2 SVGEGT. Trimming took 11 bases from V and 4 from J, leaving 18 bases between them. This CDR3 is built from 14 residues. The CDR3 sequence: CAALGLSAYNEQFF. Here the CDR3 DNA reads TGTGCCGCCCTGGGGCTATCGGCTTACAATGAGCAGTTCTTC.

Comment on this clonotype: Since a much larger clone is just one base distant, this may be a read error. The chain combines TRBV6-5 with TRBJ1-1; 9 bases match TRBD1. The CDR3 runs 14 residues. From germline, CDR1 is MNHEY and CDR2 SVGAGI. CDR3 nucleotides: TGTGCCAGCACCCGGACAGGGGTGAACACTGAAACTTTCTTT. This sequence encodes CASTRTGVNTETFF.

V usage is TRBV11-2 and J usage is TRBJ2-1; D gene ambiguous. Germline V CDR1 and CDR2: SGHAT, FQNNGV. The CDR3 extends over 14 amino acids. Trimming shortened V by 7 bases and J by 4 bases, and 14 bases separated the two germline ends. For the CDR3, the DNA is TGTGCCAGCATCTCTCTTGCTTCTTACAATGAGCAGTTCTTC. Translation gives CASISLASYNEQFF.

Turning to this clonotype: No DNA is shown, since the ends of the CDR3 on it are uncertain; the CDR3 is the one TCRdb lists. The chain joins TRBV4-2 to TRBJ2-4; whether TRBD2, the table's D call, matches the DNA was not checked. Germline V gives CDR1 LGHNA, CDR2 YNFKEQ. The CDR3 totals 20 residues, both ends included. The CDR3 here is CASSQESLSGRVGPGNIHYF.

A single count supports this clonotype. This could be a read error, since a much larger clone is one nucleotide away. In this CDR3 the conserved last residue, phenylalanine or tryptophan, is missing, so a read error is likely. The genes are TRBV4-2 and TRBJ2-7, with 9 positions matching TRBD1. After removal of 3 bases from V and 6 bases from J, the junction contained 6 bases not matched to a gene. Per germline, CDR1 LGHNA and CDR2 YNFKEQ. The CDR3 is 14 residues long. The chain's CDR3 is CASSHSGTGSEQYL. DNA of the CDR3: TGTGCCAGCAGCCACTCCGGGACAGGGAGCGAGCAGTACTTA.

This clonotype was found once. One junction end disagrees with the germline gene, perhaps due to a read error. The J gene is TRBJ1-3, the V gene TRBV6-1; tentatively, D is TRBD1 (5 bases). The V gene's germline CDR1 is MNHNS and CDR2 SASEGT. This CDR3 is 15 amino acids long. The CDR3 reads CASSEEDSTGNTTYF. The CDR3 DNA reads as TGTGCCAGCAGTGAAGAAGACAGCACCGGAAACACCACATATTTT.

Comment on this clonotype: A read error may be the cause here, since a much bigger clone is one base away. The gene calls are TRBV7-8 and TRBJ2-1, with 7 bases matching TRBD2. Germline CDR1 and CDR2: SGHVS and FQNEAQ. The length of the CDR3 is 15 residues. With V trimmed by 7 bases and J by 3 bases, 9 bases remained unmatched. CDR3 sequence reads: CASMRAGPHYNEQFF. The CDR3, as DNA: TGTGCCAGCATGCGAGCGGGACCCCACTACAATGAGCAGTTCTTC.

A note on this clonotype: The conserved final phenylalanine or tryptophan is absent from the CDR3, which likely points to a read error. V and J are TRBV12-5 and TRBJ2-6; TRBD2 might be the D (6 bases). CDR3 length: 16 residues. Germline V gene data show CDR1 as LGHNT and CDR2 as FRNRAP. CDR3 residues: CASGSWRGSGVNVLTS. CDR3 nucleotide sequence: TGTGCTAGTGGTTCCTGGAGGGGTTCTGGGGTCAACGTCCTGACTTCC.

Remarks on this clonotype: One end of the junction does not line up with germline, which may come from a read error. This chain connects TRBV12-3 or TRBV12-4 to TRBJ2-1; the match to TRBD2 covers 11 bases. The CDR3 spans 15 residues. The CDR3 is CPSSLWLAGGDEQFF. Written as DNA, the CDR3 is TGTCCCAGCAGTTTGTGGCTAGCGGGGGGAGATGAGCAGTTCTTC.